Listed below are T cell receptor beta chains from one sample, sequenced in a study of blood T cell repertoires in COVID-19. Using immunoSEQ multiplex PCR, the repertoire was profiled, and TCRdb retains in-frame clones only, with some absent. The sample records about 220,000 clones, less than 85% being singletons. The sequencing input was peripheral blood. The receptors here all came from a woman in her sixties or seventies with acute or convalescent COVID-19. Each CDR3 is given without its conserved first and last residue.

>TRBV21-1
ASSNFEGNEKLF
>TRBV6-5
ASSYPGTGRPEAF
>TRBV5-5
ASSLVGQVGGNEQF
>TRBV11-2
ASSLDNEQF
>TRBV11-2
ATELAGVGDTQY
>TRBV2
ASRRAVDGLTEAF
>TRBV4-1
ASSQDTGLGQETQY
>TRBV7-9
ASSLQELAEQF
>TRBV7-2
ASSFQTGVEQY
>TRBV11-2
ASSLGWARYNSPLH
>TRBV7-9
ASSAPFRLAGVTDTQY
>TRBV5-1
ASSLSGGTGELF
>TRBV25-1
ASSDRASKTGELF
>TRBV3-1/TRBV3-2
ASSQDRGGSGNTIY
>TRBV7-6
ASSLRTSGGVAGANVLT
>TRBV10-2
ASSEDVTSGRADTQY
>TRBV19
ASSRSTIQTNQPQH
>TRBV5-1
ASSLGQGTYGYT
>TRBV24-1
ATSDPRAGAAQGTQY
>TRBV7-2
ASSLDRVGETQY